This section outlines one TCR beta chain sequence together with its context. Measured with immunoSEQ multiplex PCR; TCRdb has only the in-frame clones, and not every one. The sample lists about 63,000 clones, 85% seen once, with 4.5% to 6% in the top ten. The sample originates from a study of control samples from healthy donors and cancer patients. The clonotype originates from a man aged 35 to 55 in good health. The sample taken for sequencing was blood.

CDR3 DNA sequence: TGTGCCACCAGCTACCCCGGGACTAGCTTCAACGAGCAGTACTTC. It codes for CATSYPGTSFNEQYF. The chain joins TRBV15 to TRBJ2-7; 9 positions match TRBD2. This CDR3 is 15 amino acids long. Germline trimming cut 5 bases from V and 5 bases from J; bases unmatched to any gene: 10. Germline V gene sequence: CDR1 LNHNV, CDR2 YYDKDF (reference sequence).